One and the same sample provided the 2 T cell receptor beta chains below, sequenced in a study of Ad26.COV2.S vaccination and SARS-CoV-2 variants. Some clones are missing from TCRdb's copy, which holds only in-frame ones; the method was immunoSEQ multiplex PCR. Found here are over 450,000 clones, 89% of them singletons; the top ten hold around 1.8%. Stated treatment: some 20 received Ad26.COV2.S at low or high dose, single or two shots; roughly five received placebo; per-sample allocation not given. Sample collection was performed on day 63 after the first vaccine or placebo injection. Sequenced here: peripheral blood, sampled in a trial of Ad26.COV2.S vaccine versus placebo. The source of these receptors is a person between 18 and 65 years old who received the Ad26.COV2.S COVID-19 vaccine or a placebo.

This chain links TRBV18 with TRBJ1-5, with 10 bases aligning to TRBD1. The CDR3 extends over 15 amino acids. Per germline, CDR1 KGHSH and CDR2 LQKENI. V gave up 5 bases and J gave up 2 bases; unmatched junction bases: 3. The CDR3 bases are TGTGCCAGCTCAGCCGGGACAGGGGGCAATCAGCCCCAGCATTTT. It translates to CASSAGTGGNQPQHF.

The CDR3 sequence: CASSQIAQPRRANVLTF. In DNA, the CDR3 is TGTGCCAGCAGTCAAATCGCCCAGCCTAGGAGGGCCAACGTCCTGACTTTC. The rearrangement links TRBV7-9 to TRBJ2-6; D gene unclear. Germline values: CDR1 SEHNR, CDR2 FQNEAQ (reference sequence). With 6 bases removed from V and 5 bases from J, the gap between germline ends came to 20 bases. The CDR3 runs to 17 residues. Full variable domain (outside the CDR3, taken from reference TRBV7-9 and TRBJ2-6): DTGVSQNPRHKITKRGQNVTFRCDPISEHNRLYWYRQTLGQGPEFLTYFQNEAQLEKSRLLSDRFSAERPKGSFSTLEIQRTEQGDSAMYLCASSQIAQPRRANVLTFGAGSRLTVL.